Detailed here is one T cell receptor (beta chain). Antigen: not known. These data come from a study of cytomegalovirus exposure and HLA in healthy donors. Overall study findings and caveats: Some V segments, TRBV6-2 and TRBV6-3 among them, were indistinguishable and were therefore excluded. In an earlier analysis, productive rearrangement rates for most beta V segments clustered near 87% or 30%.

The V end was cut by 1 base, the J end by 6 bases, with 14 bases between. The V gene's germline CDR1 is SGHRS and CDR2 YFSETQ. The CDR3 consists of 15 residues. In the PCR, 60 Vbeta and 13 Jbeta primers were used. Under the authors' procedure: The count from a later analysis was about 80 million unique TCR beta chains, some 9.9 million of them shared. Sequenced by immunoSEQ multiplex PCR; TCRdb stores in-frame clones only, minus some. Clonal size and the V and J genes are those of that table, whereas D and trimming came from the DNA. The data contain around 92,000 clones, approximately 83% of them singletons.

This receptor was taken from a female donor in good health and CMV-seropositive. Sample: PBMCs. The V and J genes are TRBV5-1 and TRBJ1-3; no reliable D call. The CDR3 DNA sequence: TGCGCCAGCAGCTTGAGTCGGGGTCCCCTAAACACCATATATTTT. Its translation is CASSLSRGPLNTIYF.